This TCR beta chain came from a study of blood T cells in healthy people across ages. Study-level findings and limits: A roughly linear age-dependent decrease characterized TCR beta diversity per million T cells. What prevented conclusive comparison of naive and antigen-experienced cells was that PBMCs were unsorted.

A J-beta primer mix and a sample-barcoded 5' primer were used in a second PCR of about 6 to 12 cycles. TCRdb reprocessed the 5' RACE reads via MiXCR and lists one record per CDR3 protein. Here the sample spans 650,000 to 800,000 distinct CDR3 sequences, 40% to 50% being singletons. Points on this clonotype: Its cognate antigen is unknown.

Per sample, at least 5 micrograms of total RNA were extracted. CDR1 is MDHEN and CDR2 is SYDVKM in the germline V gene. There are 18 residues in the CDR3. V dropped 4 bases and J dropped 2 bases, with 21 bases sitting between them. The clonotype originates from a man aged 55 to 70 in good health. This sequence joins TRBV28 and TRBJ1-5; possible D gene TRBD1, 6 bases. The source material was blood. CDR3 sequence: CASSSVGGKIDGNQPQHF. The CDR3 DNA is TGTGCCAGCAGTTCCGTTGGGGGCAAAATAGATGGCAATCAGCCCCAGCATTTT.